The TCR beta chain described here comes from a study of blood T cell repertoires in COVID-19. With 0 bases removed from V and 1 base from J, the gap between germline ends came to 12 bases. Germline CDR1 is GTSNPN and CDR2 is SVGIG (reference sequence). This CDR3 has 15 amino acids. The assay was immunoSEQ multiplex PCR, and TCRdb's table has in-frame clones only and misses some. Of about 440,000 clones in the sample, 87% were seen once. This clone was seen ten or more times. Sequencing used PBMCs or T cells enriched from blood (not recorded which). The chain has TRBV30 and TRBJ2-5, with D possibly being TRBD1 (5 bases). This clonotype was sampled from a woman under 30 with acute COVID-19. Here the CDR3 DNA reads TGTGCCTGGAGTGTACAAGTGGGGCCCCAAGAGACCCAGTACTTC. It translates to CAWSVQVGPQETQYF. The variable domain in full, completed from reference TRBV30 and TRBJ2-5, reads SQTIHQWPATLVQPVGSPLSLECTVEGTSNPNLYWYRQAAGRGLQLLFYSVGIGQISSEVPQNLSASRPQDRQFILSSKKLLLSDSGFYLCAWSVQVGPQETQYFGPGTRLLVL.